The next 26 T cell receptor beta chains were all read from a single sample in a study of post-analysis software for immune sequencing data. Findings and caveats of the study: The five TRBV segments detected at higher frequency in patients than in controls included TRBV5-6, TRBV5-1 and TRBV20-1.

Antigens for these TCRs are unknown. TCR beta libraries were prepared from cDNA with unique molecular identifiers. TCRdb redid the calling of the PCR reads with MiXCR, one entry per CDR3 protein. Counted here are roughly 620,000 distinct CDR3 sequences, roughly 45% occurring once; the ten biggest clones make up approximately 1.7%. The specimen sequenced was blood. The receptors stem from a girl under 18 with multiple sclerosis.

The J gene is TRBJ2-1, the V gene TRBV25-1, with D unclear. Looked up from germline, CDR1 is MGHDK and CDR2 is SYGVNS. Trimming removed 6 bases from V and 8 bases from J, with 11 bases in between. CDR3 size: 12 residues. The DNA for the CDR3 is TGTGCCAGCAGCCCGGCCGGCTATGAGCAGTTCTTC. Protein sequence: CASSPAGYEQFF.

In DNA form, the CDR3 reads TGTGCCAGCAGTCCTAGCGGGGGGGCCCTAGAGACCCAGTACTTC. It codes for CASSPSGGALETQYF. The chain carries TRBV12-3 or TRBV12-4 and TRBJ2-5, with TRBD2 identical over 12 bases. The CDR3 runs to 15 residues. V shed 5 bases and J 4 bases; nucleotides not matched to a gene: 5.

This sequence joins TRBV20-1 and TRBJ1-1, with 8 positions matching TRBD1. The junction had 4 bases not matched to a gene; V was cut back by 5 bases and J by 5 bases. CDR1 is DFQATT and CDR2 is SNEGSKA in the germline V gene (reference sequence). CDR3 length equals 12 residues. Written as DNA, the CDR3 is TGCAGTGCTTGGACAGGGCGAACTGAAGCTTTCTTT. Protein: CSAWTGRTEAFF.

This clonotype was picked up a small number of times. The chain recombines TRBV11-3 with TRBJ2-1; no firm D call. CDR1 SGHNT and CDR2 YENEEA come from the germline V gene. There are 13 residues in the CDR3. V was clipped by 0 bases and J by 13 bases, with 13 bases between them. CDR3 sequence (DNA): TGTGCCAGCAGCTTAGATCGTCTAGTAGTTCAGTTCTTC. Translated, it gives CASSLDRLVVQFF.

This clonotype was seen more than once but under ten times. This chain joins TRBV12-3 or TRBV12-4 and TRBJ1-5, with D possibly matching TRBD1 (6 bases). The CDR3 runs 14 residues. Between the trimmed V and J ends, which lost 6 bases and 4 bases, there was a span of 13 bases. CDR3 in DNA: TGTGCCAGCAGCTCCGGGGGCCCTAATCAGCCCCAGCATTTT. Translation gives CASSSGGPNQPQHF.

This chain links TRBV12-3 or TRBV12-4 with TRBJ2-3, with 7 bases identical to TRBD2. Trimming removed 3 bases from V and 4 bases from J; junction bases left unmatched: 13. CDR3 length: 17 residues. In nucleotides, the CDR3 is TGTGCCAGCAGTTTCGGGACTACCACACGAGGGGCAGATACGCAGTATTTT. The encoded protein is CASSFGTTTRGADTQYF.

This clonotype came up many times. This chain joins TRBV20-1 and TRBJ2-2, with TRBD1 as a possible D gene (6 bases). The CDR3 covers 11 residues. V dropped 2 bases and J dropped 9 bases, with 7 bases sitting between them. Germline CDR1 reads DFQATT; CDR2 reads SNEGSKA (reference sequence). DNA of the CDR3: TGCAGTGCTAGACAGGGGTGGGAGCTGTTTTTT. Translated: CSARQGWELFF.

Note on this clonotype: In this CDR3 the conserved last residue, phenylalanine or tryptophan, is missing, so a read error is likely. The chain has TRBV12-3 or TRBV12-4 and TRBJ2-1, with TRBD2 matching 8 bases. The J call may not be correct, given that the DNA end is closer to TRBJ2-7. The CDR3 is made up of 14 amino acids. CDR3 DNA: TGTGCCAGCAGTTTTTCCAGCGGGGGTTACGAGCAGTACTAC. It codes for CASSFSSGGYEQYY.

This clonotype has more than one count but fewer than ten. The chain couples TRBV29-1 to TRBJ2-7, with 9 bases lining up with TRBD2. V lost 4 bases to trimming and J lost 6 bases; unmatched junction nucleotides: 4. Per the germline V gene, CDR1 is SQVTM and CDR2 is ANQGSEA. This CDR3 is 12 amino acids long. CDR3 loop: CSVASGTSEQYF. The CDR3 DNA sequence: TGCAGCGTTGCTAGCGGGACCAGCGAGCAGTACTTC.

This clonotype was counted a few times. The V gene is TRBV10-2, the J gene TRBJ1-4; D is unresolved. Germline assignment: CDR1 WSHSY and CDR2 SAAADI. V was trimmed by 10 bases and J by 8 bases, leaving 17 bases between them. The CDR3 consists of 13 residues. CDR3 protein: CATSIGLSEKLFF. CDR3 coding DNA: TGCGCCACCTCGATAGGTCTCTCAGAAAAACTGTTTTTT.

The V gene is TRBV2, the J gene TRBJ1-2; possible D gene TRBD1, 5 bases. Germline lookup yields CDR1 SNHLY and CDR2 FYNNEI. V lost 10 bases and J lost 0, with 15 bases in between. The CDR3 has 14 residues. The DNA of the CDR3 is TGTGCCAACCAAAACAGGTTTTCTAACTATGGCTACACCTTC. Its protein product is CANQNRFSNYGYTF.

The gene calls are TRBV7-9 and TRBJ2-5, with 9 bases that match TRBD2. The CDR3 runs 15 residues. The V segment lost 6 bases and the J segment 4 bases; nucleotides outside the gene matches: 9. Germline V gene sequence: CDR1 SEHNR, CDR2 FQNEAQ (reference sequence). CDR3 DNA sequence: TGTGCCAGCAGTCGACGTAGCGGGAGAACAGAGACCCAGTACTTC. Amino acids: CASSRRSGRTETQYF.

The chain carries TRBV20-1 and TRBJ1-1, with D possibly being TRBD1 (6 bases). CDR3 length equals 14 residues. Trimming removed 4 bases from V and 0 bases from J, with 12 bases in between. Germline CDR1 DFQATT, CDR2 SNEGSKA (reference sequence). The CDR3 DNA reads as TGCAGTGCTACGCCGGGGGCTTTGAACACTGAAGCTTTCTTT. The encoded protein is CSATPGALNTEAFF.

This CDR3 reads CASSQRGTGGDEQYF. Here the CDR3 DNA reads TGTGCCAGCAGCCAGCGCGGGACAGGGGGCGACGAGCAGTACTTC. The chain couples TRBV7-9 to TRBJ2-7; TRBD1 agrees at 12 bases. Trimming at V came to 5 bases and at J to 5 bases, leaving 7 bases not matched to a gene. The V gene's germline CDR1 is SEHNR and CDR2 FQNEAQ (reference sequence). The CDR3 is 15 amino acids.

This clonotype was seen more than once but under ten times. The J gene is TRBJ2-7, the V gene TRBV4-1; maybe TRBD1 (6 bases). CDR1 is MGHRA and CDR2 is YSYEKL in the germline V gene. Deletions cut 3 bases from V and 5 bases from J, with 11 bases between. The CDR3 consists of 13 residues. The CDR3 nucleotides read TGCGCCAGCAGCCATCCAGGGGTAGACGAGCAGTACTTC. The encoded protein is CASSHPGVDEQYF.

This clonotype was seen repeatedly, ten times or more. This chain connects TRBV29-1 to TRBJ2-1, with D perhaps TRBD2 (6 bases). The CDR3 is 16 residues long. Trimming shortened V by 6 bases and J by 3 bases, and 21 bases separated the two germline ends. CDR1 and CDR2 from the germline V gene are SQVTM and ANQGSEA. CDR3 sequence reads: CSVVGVIRGIYNEQFF. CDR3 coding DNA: TGCAGCGTGGTGGGGGTGATCCGGGGGATCTACAATGAGCAGTTCTTC.

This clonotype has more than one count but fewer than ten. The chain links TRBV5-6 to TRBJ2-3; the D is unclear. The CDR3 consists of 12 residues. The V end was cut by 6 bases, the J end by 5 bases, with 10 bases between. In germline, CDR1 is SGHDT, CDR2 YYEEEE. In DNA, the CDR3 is TGTGCCAGCATCAGAGATGGAGATACGCAGTATTTT. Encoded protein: CASIRDGDTQYF.

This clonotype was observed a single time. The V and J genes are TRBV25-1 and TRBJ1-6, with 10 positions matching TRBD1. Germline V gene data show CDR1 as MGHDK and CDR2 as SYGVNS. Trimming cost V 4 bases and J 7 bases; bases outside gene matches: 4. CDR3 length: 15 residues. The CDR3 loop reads CASSGWDRGNSPLHF. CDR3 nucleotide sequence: TGTGCCAGCAGTGGCTGGGACAGGGGAAATTCACCCCTCCACTTT.

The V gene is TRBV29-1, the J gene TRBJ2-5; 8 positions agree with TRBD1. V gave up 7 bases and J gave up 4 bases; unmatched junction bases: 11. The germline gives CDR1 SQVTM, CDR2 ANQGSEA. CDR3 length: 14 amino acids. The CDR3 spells CSGRTGRMTETQYF. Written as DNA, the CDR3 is TGCAGCGGACGGACAGGGCGGATGACAGAGACCCAGTACTTC. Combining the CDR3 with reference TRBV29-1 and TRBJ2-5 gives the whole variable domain SAVISQKPSRDICQRGTSLTIQCQVDSQVTMMFWYRQQPGQSLTLIATANQGSEATYESGFVIDKFPISRPNLTFSTLTVSNMSPEDSSIYLCSGRTGRMTETQYFGPGTRLLVL.

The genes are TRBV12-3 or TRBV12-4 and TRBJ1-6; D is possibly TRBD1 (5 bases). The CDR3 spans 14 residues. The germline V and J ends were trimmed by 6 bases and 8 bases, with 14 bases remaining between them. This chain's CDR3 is CASSQTVNDSPLHF. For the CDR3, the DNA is TGTGCCAGCAGCCAGACAGTGAATGATTCACCCCTCCACTTT.

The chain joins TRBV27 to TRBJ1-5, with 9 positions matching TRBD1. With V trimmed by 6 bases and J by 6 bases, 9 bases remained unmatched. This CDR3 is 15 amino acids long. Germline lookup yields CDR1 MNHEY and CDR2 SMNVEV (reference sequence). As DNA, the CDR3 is TGTGCCAGCAGGGGGGGACAGGGAGGAAGTCAGCCCCAGCATTTT. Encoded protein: CASRGGQGGSQPQHF.

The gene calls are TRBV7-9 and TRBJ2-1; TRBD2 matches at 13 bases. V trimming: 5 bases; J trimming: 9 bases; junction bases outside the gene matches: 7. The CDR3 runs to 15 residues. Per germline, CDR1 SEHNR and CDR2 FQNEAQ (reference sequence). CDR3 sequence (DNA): TGTGCCAGCAGCCCACGGACTAGCGGGGGAGGTGAGCAGTTCTTC. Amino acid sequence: CASSPRTSGGGEQFF.

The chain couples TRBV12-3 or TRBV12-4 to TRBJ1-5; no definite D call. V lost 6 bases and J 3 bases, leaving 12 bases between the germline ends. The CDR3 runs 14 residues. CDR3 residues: CASSLQTPNQPQHF. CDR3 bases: TGTGCCAGCAGCCTTCAGACACCCAATCAGCCCCAGCATTTT.

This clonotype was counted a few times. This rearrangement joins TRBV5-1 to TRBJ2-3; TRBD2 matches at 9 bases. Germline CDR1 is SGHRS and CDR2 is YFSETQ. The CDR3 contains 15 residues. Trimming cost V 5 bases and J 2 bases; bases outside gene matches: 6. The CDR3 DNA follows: TGCGCCAGCAGAGTAGCGGGGGCCGACACAGATACGCAGTATTTT. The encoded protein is CASRVAGADTDTQYF.

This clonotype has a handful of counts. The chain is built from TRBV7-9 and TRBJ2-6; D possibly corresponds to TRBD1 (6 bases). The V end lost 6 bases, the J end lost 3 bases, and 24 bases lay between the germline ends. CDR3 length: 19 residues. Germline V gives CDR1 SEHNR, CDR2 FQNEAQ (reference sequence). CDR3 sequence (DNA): TGTGCCAGCAGTCCCCTAGGGGGACGGAACCTTGATGGGGCCAACGTCCTGACTTTC. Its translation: CASSPLGGRNLDGANVLTF.

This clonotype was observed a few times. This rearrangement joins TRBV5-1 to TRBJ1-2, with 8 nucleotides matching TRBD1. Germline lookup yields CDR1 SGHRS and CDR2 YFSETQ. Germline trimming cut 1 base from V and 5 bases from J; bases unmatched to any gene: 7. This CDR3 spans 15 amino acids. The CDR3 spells CASSLSGQVDYGYTF. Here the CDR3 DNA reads TGCGCCAGCAGCTTGTCGGGACAGGTCGATTATGGCTACACCTTC.